Listed below are T cell receptor beta chains from one sample, sequenced in a study of T cell changes during pregnancy in multiple sclerosis. Profiled with immunoSEQ multiplex PCR; TCRdb holds only in-frame clones, not every one. The profile shows 30,000 to 35,000 clones, 90% of them singletons. The sample was CD4+ T cells from peripheral blood mononuclear cells, taken in the third trimester of pregnancy. Source of these receptors: a female donor in good health, enrolled as a control in a pregnancy study. Both conserved end residues are part of each CDR3. The order of the fields is clone size, V gene, D gene, J gene, CDR3 DNA, CDR3 protein. The D gene is left open where the match is weak. Clone sizes are given selectively: once, few, many, or a class where the clone is expanded.

NA	TRBV6-1	NA	TRBJ2-3	TGTGCCAGCAGTGAATCGCGGTCTTACGATACGCAGTATTTT	CASSESRSYDTQYF
NA	TRBV12-5	NA	TRBJ2-5	TGTGCTAGTGGTTTCGGGGAAGAGACCCAGTACTTC	CASGFGEETQYF
NA	TRBV7-2	NA	TRBJ2-7	TGTGCCAGCAGCTTAGAATCTGGGGGGACCTACGAGCAGTACTTC	CASSLESGGTYEQYF
NA	TRBV7-2	TRBD2	TRBJ2-3	TGTGCCAGCAGCTCAGGGGTACTAGCGGGGGGCCCCCGCACAGATACGCAGTATTTT	CASSSGVLAGGPRTDTQYF
once	TRBV6-6	TRBD1	TRBJ2-7	TGTGCCAGCGGGAGGGACAGGGGTTACGAGCAGTACTTC	CASGRDRGYEQYF
NA	TRBV23-1	NA	TRBJ1-5	TGCGCCAGCAGTCAAAGCGACAGAGGTCCTTGGGGCAGAGCAGACAATCAGCCCCAGCATTTT	CASSQSDRGPWGRADNQPQHF
NA	TRBV19	NA	TRBJ2-1	TGTGCCAGTAGTGCTCAGGGTAATGAGCAGTTCTTC	CASSAQGNEQFF
NA	TRBV19	NA	TRBJ1-4	TGTGCCAGTAGTACCCAGAAGGCTGGACGGGGTGAAAAACTGTTTTTT	CASSTQKAGRGEKLFF
NA	TRBV6-1	NA	TRBJ2-3	TGTGCCAGCAGTGAAGCGTTGGTGGCCCCACGGGGAGATACGCAGTATTTT	CASSEALVAPRGDTQYF
NA	TRBV11-3	TRBD2	TRBJ2-1	TGTGCCAGCAGCTTAGAGCAGCGGGGGGGAGGTGAGCAGTTCTTC	CASSLEQRGGGEQFF
NA	TRBV5-1	TRBD2	TRBJ2-2	TGCGCCAGCAGTATACTAGCGGCAATGAACACCGGGGAGCTGTTTTTT	CASSILAAMNTGELFF
NA	TRBV7-9	TRBD2	TRBJ2-7	TGTGCCAGCAGCTCATACCGAGGACTAGCGACCTACGAGCAGTACTTC	CASSSYRGLATYEQYF